The 26 T cell receptor beta chains reported below all come from one sample, sequenced in a study of beta chain features in type 1 diabetes. Investigators reverse transcribed all isolated RNA, so they sequenced expressed TCRB transcripts. The protocol was immunoSEQ multiplex PCR, while the TCRdb copy is restricted to in-frame clones and leaves out a portion. This table holds nearly 350,000 clones, 7% to 9% found once. Input material: central memory CD4+ T cells from blood. These receptors all stem from a woman younger than 35 in good health.

This clone was found many times. CDR3 sequence: CASSPRWGTQYF. DNA for the CDR3: TGTGCCAGCAGCCCCCGGTGGGGTACGCAGTATTTT. The chain joins TRBV7-2 to TRBJ2-3, with no clear D. Deletions cut 5 bases from V and 8 bases from J, with 11 bases between. CDR3 size: 12 residues. The germline V gene has CDR1 SGHTA and CDR2 FQGNSA. Full variable domain (rest looked up from reference TRBV7-2 and TRBJ2-3): GAGVSQSPSNKVTEKGKDVELRCDPISGHTALYWYRQSLGQGLEFLIYFQGNSAPDKSGLPSDRFSAERTGGSVSTLTIQRTQQEDSAVYLCASSPRWGTQYFGPGTRLTVL.

The chain joins TRBV7-6 to TRBJ2-5; no firm D call. The DNA end is more similar to TRBJ2-7, so the J call may be wrong. Germline CDR1 and CDR2: SGHVS and FNYEAQ. This CDR3 has 13 residues. CDR3 residues: CASSPIGGSEQYF. For the CDR3, the DNA is TGTGCCAGCAGCCCCATTGGCGGCAGCGAGCAGTACTTC.

This chain connects TRBV18 to TRBJ2-5, with 7 nucleotides matching TRBD1. The V gene's germline CDR1 is KGHSH and CDR2 LQKENI. The length of the CDR3 is 13 residues. The V and J ends lost 6 bases and 5 bases, in that order; junction bases with no gene match: 6. CDR3 bases: TGTGCCAGCTCTCAGGACAGGCTGGAGACCCAGTACTTC. This encodes CASSQDRLETQYF.

The chain combines TRBV7-3 with TRBJ2-1, with 7 nucleotides matching TRBD1. Trimming took 5 bases from V and 0 from J; bases not matched to a gene: 4. Germline V lookup: CDR1 SGHTA, CDR2 FQGTGA. The CDR3 has 15 amino acids. The CDR3 nucleotides read TGTGCCAGCAGCCCCAACAGGGGCTCCTACAATGAGCAGTTCTTC. Amino acid sequence: CASSPNRGSYNEQFF.

In this sample, this clone turned up many times. V usage is TRBV9 and J usage is TRBJ1-5; no reliable D call. V was shortened by 0 bases and J by 7 bases, with 14 bases between the two germline ends. The CDR3 runs 15 residues. Germline CDR1 reads SGDLS; CDR2 reads YYNGEE. CDR3: CASSVDWDPAQPQHF. Written as DNA, the CDR3 is TGTGCCAGCAGCGTAGACTGGGATCCGGCGCAGCCCCAGCATTTT.

The chain employs TRBV6-5 and TRBJ2-7; 7 nucleotides agree with TRBD1. CDR3 length equals 14 residues. From germline, CDR1 is MNHEY and CDR2 SVGAGI. Unmatched junction bases numbered 7, after V lost 6 bases and J lost 2 bases. Here the CDR3 DNA reads TGTGCCAGCAGCCCACAGACAGGGCCCTACGAGCAGTACTTC. It translates to CASSPQTGPYEQYF.

This clone was seen more than once but under ten times. The gene calls are TRBV29-1 and TRBJ1-3; D remains unclear. Looked up from germline, CDR1 is SQVTM and CDR2 is ANQGSEA. The CDR3 runs to 11 residues. Trimming left V 7 bases short and J 0 bases short, with 4 bases between. The DNA of the CDR3 is TGCAGCGGACACTCTGGAAACACCATATATTTT. Translating it yields CSGHSGNTIYF.

This chain uses TRBV7-8 with TRBJ2-7; D unresolved. The CDR3 contains 14 residues. Trimming took 0 bases from V and 3 from J, leaving 9 bases between them. Germline V CDR1 and CDR2: SGHVS, FQNEAQ. CDR3 bases: TGTGCCAGCAGCTTAGCACCATCCAGCTACGAGCAGTACTTC. This encodes CASSLAPSSYEQYF.

The chain recombines TRBV5-1 with TRBJ2-1; 7 bases match TRBD2. This CDR3 has 14 amino acids. The V gene's germline CDR1 is SGHRS and CDR2 YFSETQ. Trimming cost V 0 bases and J 15 bases; bases outside gene matches: 12. CDR3 sequence reads: CASSLESRLATRFF. As DNA, the CDR3 is TGCGCCAGCAGCTTGGAATCAAGACTAGCCACCCGGTTCTTC.

This clone came up a few times. This chain links TRBV20-1 with TRBJ2-5, with D hard to call. Germline values: CDR1 DFQATT, CDR2 SNEGSKA (reference sequence). The CDR3 runs to 10 residues. V lost 7 bases and J lost 5, with 8 bases in between. CDR3 coding DNA: TGCAGTGGACGCGATGAGACCCAGTACTTC. It encodes CSGRDETQYF.

This clone has a handful of counts. V is TRBV28 and J is TRBJ2-7, with TRBD1 matching over 10 bases. The V and J ends lost 5 bases and 6 bases, in that order; junction bases with no gene match: 16. The germline CDR1 and CDR2 sequences are MDHEN and SYDVKM. CDR3 length: 17 amino acids. The CDR3: CASSPLGVGTGVGEQYF. The CDR3 bases are TGTGCCAGCAGTCCATTGGGCGTCGGGACAGGGGTCGGCGAGCAGTACTTC.

The V call is TRBV2, the J call TRBJ2-4; D is ambiguous. Trimming left V 4 bases short and J 7 bases short, with 11 bases between. The CDR3 spans 13 residues. In germline, CDR1 is SNHLY, CDR2 FYNNEI. CDR3 nucleotides: TGTGCCAGCAGTGTCCCGGTGGAGAACATTCAGTACTTC. Translating gives CASSVPVENIQYF.

This clone was counted between two and nine times. In DNA form, the CDR3 reads TGTGCCAGCAGTGAGCAGGGGACCGGGGAGCAGTACTTC. Residues: CASSEQGTGEQYF. The chain uses TRBV2 and TRBJ2-7; D perhaps matches TRBD1 (6 bases). V lost 3 bases and J 7 bases, leaving 13 bases between the germline ends. The CDR3 spans 13 residues. The germline V gene encodes CDR1 SNHLY and CDR2 FYNNEI.

The V and J genes are TRBV21-1 and TRBJ1-2. TRBV21-1 is listed as a pseudogene. The CDR3 is made up of 13 amino acids. CDR3 in amino acids: CASSAGGTYGYTF. DNA of the CDR3: TGTGCCAGCAGCGCGGGGGGCACTTATGGCTACACCTTC.

This clone has a count of ten or more. The chain carries TRBV28 and TRBJ2-1; a weak D match, TRBD2 (6 bases). From germline, CDR1 is MDHEN and CDR2 SYDVKM. V was trimmed by 4 bases and J by 6 bases, leaving 13 bases between them. The CDR3 sequence is 14 residues long. CDR3 protein: CASSSPYSGNEQFF. The CDR3, as DNA: TGTGCCAGCAGTTCGCCATATAGCGGCAATGAGCAGTTCTTC.

This clone showed up just a few times. The CDR3 sequence is CASSQDRQGRIEQFF. CDR3 DNA sequence: TGCGCCAGCAGCCAGGACAGACAGGGGAGGATTGAGCAGTTCTTC. The rearrangement links TRBV4-3 to TRBJ2-1; TRBD1 aligns across 8 bases. Germline CDR1 LGHNA, CDR2 YSLEER. The trim removed 3 bases at V and 9 bases at J, leaving 10 bases unmatched. The CDR3 covers 15 residues.

This clone was picked up many times. The V call is TRBV15, the J call TRBJ2-5; perhaps TRBD1 as D (5 bases). V was clipped by 1 base and J by 5 bases, with 14 bases between them. The germline CDR1 and CDR2 sequences are LNHNV and YYDKDF (reference sequence). The CDR3 has 15 residues. The CDR3 bases are TGTGCCACCAGCAGAGTGGCCAGGGCGTTGGAGACCCAGTACTTC. It encodes CATSRVARALETQYF.

This chain joins TRBV28 and TRBJ2-3; TRBD1 matches 8 bases. The CDR3 totals 15 residues. Germline V gene lookup returns CDR1 MDHEN and CDR2 SYDVKM. V gave up 3 bases and J gave up 1 base; unmatched junction bases: 3. The CDR3 spells CASSFSGGRTDTQYF. In nucleotides, the CDR3 is TGTGCCAGCAGTTTCTCAGGGGGCCGCACAGATACGCAGTATTTT. The full variable domain, with the rest looked up from reference TRBV28 and TRBJ2-3, is DVKVTQSSRYLVKRTGEKVFLECVQDMDHENMFWYRQDPGLGLRLIYFSYDVKMKEKGDIPEGYSVSREKKERFSLILESASTNQTSMYLCASSFSGGRTDTQYFGPGTRLTVL.

In this sample, this clone turned up a few times. The chain is built from TRBV7-2 and TRBJ2-1; TRBD2 matches at 9 bases. Germline CDR1 and CDR2: SGHTA and FQGNSA. There are 15 residues in the CDR3. The V gene end was trimmed by 5 bases and the J gene end by 5 bases; junction bases not matched to a gene: 7. The CDR3 region is CASSKTSGANNEQFF. Written as DNA, the CDR3 is TGTGCCAGCAGCAAGACTAGCGGAGCCAACAATGAGCAGTTCTTC.

This rearrangement joins TRBV10-3 to TRBJ2-7; 11 bases line up with TRBD2. V was clipped by 5 bases and J by 5 bases; unmatched bases: 8. This CDR3 is built from 15 residues. Germline V gives CDR1 ENHRY, CDR2 SYGVKD. The CDR3 reads CAISLAGGHSDEQYF. In nucleotides, the CDR3 is TGTGCCATCAGTTTAGCGGGAGGGCATTCCGACGAGCAGTACTTC.

A few counts support this clone. The chain links TRBV11-2 to TRBJ1-2, with D unresolved. Trimming removed 4 bases from V and 0 bases from J, with 12 bases in between. The CDR3 covers 15 residues. The V gene's germline CDR1 is SGHAT and CDR2 FQNNGV. CDR3 in DNA: TGTGCCAGCAGCTGGAGAACAGCCTCTAACTATGGCTACACCTTC. As protein: CASSWRTASNYGYTF.

This clone was observed a few times. The V gene is TRBV6-6, the J gene TRBJ1-1, with 9 bases aligning to TRBD1. This CDR3 has 15 amino acids. J was trimmed by 9 bases and V by 3 bases; bases with no gene match: 11. Per germline, CDR1 MNHNY and CDR2 SVGAGI (reference sequence). Here the CDR3 reads CASSYTDRGAGQAFF. Here the CDR3 DNA reads TGTGCCAGCAGTTATACGGACAGGGGTGCTGGACAAGCTTTCTTT.

This clone turned up a few times. J is TRBJ2-7 and V is TRBV28; TRBD1 matches 7 bases. V lost 6 bases and J lost 3; bases outside the gene matches: 8. Germline V lookup: CDR1 MDHEN, CDR2 SYDVKM. There are 14 residues in the CDR3. CDR3 in DNA: TGTGCCAGCAGACAGACAGGGATAAACTACGAGCAGTACTTC. Its translation: CASRQTGINYEQYF.

This clone was counted only a few times. The V call is TRBV19, the J call TRBJ2-1, with a tentative D call TRBD2 (5 bases). This CDR3 contains 14 residues. The V gene's germline CDR1 is LNHDA and CDR2 SQIVND (reference sequence). The V end was cut by 7 bases, the J end by 1 base, with 11 bases between. Here the CDR3 reads CASTRGFSYNEQFF. The CDR3 DNA reads as TGTGCCAGTACCCGGGGATTTTCCTACAATGAGCAGTTCTTC.

This clone was observed a few times. The DNA for the CDR3 is TGTGCCAGCAGCGGAGGACTAGCGGGAGCGGGTGAGCAGTACTTC. It codes for CASSGGLAGAGEQYF. This chain joins TRBV9 and TRBJ2-7; 13 bases are shared with TRBD2. The CDR3 contains 15 residues. The V and J ends lost 3 bases and 7 bases, in that order; junction bases with no gene match: 7. The V gene's germline CDR1 is SGDLS and CDR2 YYNGEE.

This clone was seen a few times. V is TRBV5-1 and J is TRBJ2-5; 7 bases fit TRBD2. The V segment lost 2 bases and the J segment 3 bases; nucleotides outside the gene matches: 16. The CDR3 contains 18 residues. Germline loops: CDR1 SGHRS, CDR2 YFSETQ. The CDR3 DNA follows: TGCGCCAGCAGCTTATTCGAGCGGGGCGGGAGAGGGAAAGAGACCCAGTACTTC. Translation gives CASSLFERGGRGKETQYF. Based on the CDR3 plus reference TRBV5-1 and TRBJ2-5, the full variable domain is KAGVTQTPRYLIKTRGQQVTLSCSPISGHRSVSWYQQTPGQGLQFLFEYFSETQRNKGNFPGRFSGRQFSNSRSEMNVSTLELGDSALYLCASSLFERGGRGKETQYFGPGTRLLVL.